The present T cell receptor (beta chain) was sequenced within a study of T-cell memory formation after mild COVID-19. About the research overall: The study found TCR clusters largely donor specific.

TCRdb used MiXCR to reprocess the 5' RACE reads, holding one entry per CDR3 protein. In the table there are 250,000 to 400,000 distinct CDR3 sequences, about 13% of which are singletons. Trimming removed 9 bases at V and 8 bases at J, with 11 bases between. The CDR3 contains 11 residues. Germline assignment: CDR1 MNHEY and CDR2 SVGAGI. This clonotype appeared many times. The specimen sequenced was PBMCs or a T cell subset sorted from them (not recorded which). The V gene is TRBV6-5, the J gene TRBJ1-3, with D uncertain. This receptor was identified in a young man who had mild COVID-19 (a few samples of this study predate the infection). Cell type and time point are not known. In DNA, the CDR3 is TGTGCCAGTGGCCGCGCCGACACCATATATTTT. Protein: CASGRADTIYF.